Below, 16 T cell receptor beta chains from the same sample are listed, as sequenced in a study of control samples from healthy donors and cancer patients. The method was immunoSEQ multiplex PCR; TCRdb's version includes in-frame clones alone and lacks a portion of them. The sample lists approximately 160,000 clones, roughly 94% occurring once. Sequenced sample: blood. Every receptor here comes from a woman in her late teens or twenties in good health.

CDR3 bases: TGCGCCAGTAGACACCCTCTGAACACTGAAGCTTTCTTT. Protein sequence: CASRHPLNTEAFF. The chain has TRBV5-1 and TRBJ1-1, with D uncertain. Looked up from germline, CDR1 is SGHRS and CDR2 is YFSETQ. V lost 8 bases to trimming and J lost 0 bases, with 11 bases between them. This CDR3 is 13 amino acids long.

The CDR3 region has the DNA TGTGCCAGCAGCTTCAGGGGTGGGAATCAGCCCCAGCATTTT. As protein: CASSFRGGNQPQHF. This chain connects TRBV5-6 to TRBJ1-5; D perhaps matches TRBD1 (6 bases). This CDR3 contains 14 residues. Trimming stripped 2 bases from V and 4 bases from J, with 10 bases between. Germline CDR1 reads SGHDT; CDR2 reads YYEEEE.

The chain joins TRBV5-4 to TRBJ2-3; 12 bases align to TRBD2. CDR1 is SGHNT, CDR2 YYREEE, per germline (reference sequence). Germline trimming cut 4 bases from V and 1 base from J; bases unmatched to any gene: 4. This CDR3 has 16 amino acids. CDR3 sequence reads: CASSPRLAGGTDTQYF. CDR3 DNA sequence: TGTGCCAGCAGCCCGAGACTAGCGGGGGGCACAGATACGCAGTATTTT. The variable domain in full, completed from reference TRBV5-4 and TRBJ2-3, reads ETGVTQSPTHLIKTRGQQVTLRCSSQSGHNTVSWYQQALGQGPQFIFQYYREEENGRGNFPPRFSGLQFPNYSSELNVNALELDDSALYLCASSPRLAGGTDTQYFGPGTRLTVL.

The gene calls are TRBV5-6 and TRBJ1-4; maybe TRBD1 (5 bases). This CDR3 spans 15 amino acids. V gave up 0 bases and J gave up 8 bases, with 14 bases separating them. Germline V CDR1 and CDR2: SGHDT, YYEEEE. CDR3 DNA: TGTGCCAGCAGCTTGGCGGGCACTAAGGGGGAAAAACTGTTTTTT. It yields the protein CASSLAGTKGEKLFF.

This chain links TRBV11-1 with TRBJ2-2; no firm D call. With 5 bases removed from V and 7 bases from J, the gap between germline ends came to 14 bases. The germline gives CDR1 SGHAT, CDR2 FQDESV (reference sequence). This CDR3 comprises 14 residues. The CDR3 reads CASSPGRSGGELFF. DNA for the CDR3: TGTGCCAGCAGCCCTGGCCGATCCGGCGGGGAGCTGTTTTTT.

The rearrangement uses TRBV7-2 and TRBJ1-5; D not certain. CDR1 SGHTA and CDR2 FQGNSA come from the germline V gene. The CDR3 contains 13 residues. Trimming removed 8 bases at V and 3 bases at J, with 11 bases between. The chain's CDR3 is CASEMGYNQPQHF. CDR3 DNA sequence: TGTGCCAGCGAAATGGGGTACAATCAGCCCCAGCATTTT.

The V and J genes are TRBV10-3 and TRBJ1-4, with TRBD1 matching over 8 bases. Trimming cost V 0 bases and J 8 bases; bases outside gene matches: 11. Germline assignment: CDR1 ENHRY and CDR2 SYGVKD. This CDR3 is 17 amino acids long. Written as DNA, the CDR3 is TGTGCCATCAGTGAGTCGATTGGTGGACAGGGAGGCGAAAAACTGTTTTTT. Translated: CAISESIGGQGGEKLFF.

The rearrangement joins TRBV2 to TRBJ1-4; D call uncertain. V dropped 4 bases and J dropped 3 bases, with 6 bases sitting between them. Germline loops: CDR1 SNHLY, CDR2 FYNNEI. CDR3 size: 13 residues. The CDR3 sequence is CASSGPPNEKLFF. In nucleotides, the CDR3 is TGTGCCAGCAGTGGACCCCCTAATGAAAAACTGTTTTTT.

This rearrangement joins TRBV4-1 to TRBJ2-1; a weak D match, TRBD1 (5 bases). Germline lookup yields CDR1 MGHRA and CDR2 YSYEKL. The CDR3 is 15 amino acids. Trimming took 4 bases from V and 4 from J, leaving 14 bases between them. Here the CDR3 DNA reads TGCGCCAGCAGCCGCTTGGTGGGGCCTTACAATGAGCAGTTCTTC. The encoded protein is CASSRLVGPYNEQFF.

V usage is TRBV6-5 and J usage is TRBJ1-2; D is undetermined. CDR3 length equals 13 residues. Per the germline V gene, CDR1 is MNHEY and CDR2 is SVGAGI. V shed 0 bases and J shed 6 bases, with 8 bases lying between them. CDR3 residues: CASSYSWWNGYTF. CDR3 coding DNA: TGTGCCAGCAGTTACTCGTGGTGGAATGGCTACACCTTC.

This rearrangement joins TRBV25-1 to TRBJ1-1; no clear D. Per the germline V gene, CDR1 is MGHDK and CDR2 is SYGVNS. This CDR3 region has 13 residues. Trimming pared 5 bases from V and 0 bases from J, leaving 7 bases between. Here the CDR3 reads CASSWSLNTEAFF. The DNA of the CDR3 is TGTGCCAGCAGTTGGAGTCTGAACACTGAAGCTTTCTTT.

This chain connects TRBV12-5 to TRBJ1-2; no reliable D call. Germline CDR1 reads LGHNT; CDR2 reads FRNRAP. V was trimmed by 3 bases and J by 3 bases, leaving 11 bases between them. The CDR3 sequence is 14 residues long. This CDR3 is CASGFSGRYYGYTF. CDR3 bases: TGTGCTAGTGGTTTCTCAGGACGCTACTATGGCTACACCTTC.

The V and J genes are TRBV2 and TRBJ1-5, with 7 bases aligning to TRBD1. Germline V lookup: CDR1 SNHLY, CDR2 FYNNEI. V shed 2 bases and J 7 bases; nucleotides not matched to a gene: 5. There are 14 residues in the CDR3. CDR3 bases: TGTGCCAGCAGTGAAAACAGGGGAGGCCAGCCCCAGCATTTT. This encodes CASSENRGGQPQHF.

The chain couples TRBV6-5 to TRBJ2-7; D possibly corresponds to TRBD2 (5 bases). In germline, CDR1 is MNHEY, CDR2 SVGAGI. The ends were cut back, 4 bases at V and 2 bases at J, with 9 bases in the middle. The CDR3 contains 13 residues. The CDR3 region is CASSSEGPYEQYF. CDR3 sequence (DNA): TGTGCCAGCAGTTCCGAGGGTCCCTACGAGCAGTACTTC.

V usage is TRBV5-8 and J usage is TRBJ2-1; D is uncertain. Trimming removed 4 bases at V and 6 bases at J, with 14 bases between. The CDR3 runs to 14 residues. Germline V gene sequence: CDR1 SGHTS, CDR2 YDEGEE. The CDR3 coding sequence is TGTGCCAGCAGCCCCGGGTGGTCCGGCAATGAGCAGTTCTTC. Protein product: CASSPGWSGNEQFF.

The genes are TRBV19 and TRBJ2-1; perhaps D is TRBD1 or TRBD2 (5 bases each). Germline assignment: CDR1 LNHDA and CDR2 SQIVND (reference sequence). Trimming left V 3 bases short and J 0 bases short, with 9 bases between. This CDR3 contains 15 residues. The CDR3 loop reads CASSIEGSSYNEQFF. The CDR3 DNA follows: TGTGCCAGTAGTATCGAGGGGAGCTCCTACAATGAGCAGTTCTTC.